This T cell receptor beta chain is from a study of T cell clonality in common variable immunodeficiency. With regard to this clone: The antigen is not known. The read stops 3 residues short of the end of the CDR3; the missing end is completed from the germline J gene.

The assay was immunoSEQ multiplex PCR, and TCRdb's table has in-frame clones only and misses some. The table lists some 25,000 clones, with no singletons. Study observations and caveats: Common variable immunodeficiency TCR beta sequences reportedly had fewer deletions and N-nucleotide insertions.

The CDR3 has 13 residues. Trimming removed 8 bases at V and 3 bases at J, with 14 bases between. The clonotype comes from a human donor with common variable immunodeficiency. The rearrangement uses TRBV23-1 and TRBJ2-7; the D gene is possibly TRBD2 (5 bases). TRBV23-1 is an ORF, and what it does is uncertain. Sequencing input: peripheral blood mononuclear cells. The CDR3 region is CASQKRRGYEQYF. The CDR3 bases that were read are TGCGCCAGCCAAAAGCGGCGAGGCTACGAG.